This T cell receptor (beta chain) was sequenced in a study of CD8 T cells in ankylosing spondylitis. Study-level results: Those disease-linked clones were CD8+; they were also relatively rare in peripheral blood. It was reported that disease-linked clones were significantly enriched in matched ankylosing spondylitis synovial fluid. Within ankylosing spondylitis blood, a TCR beta motif made up of several highly homologous variants appeared to be characteristic. A subset of motif variants has previously been described in the synovial fluid and blood of reactive arthritis.

For TCR beta, libraries came from quantitative 5'-RACE with molecular barcodes. TCRdb redid the calling of the 5' RACE reads with MiXCR, one entry per CDR3 protein. The repertoire consists of around 490,000 distinct CDR3 sequences, with approximately 5% occurring once and the leading ten covering 3% to 4.5%. This clonotype was picked up many times. Its antigen remains unknown. The junction had 4 bases not matched to a gene; V was cut back by 0 bases and J by 5 bases. Germline values: CDR1 MGHRA, CDR2 YSYEKL. The CDR3 extends over 15 amino acids. The rearrangement joins TRBV4-1 to TRBJ1-5; 7 positions agree with TRBD1. Sample: blood, either unsorted or a sorted T cell fraction (not recorded which). This receptor was taken from a male donor with ankylosing spondylitis. The CDR3 loop reads CASSQDGTDYQPQHF. In nucleotides, the CDR3 is TGCGCCAGCAGCCAAGACGGGACAGACTATCAGCCCCAGCATTTT.